Included here is one TCR beta chain sequence, with context. Its specificity is unknown. This specimen includes other DNA sequences encoding the same CDR3. This specimen belongs to a study of cytomegalovirus exposure and HLA in healthy donors. As for the study in general: A previous analysis identified approximately 110 million unique TCR beta sequences derived from around 200 million T cells.

60 Vbeta and 13 Jbeta primers were used in PCR. As originally analysed: Unique TCR beta chains numbered roughly 80 million in a later analysis, with around 11 million shared. Libraries were prepared by immunoSEQ multiplex PCR; TCRdb keeps only in-frame clonotypes and omits some of them. The D gene and trimming were derived from the DNA, and the V and J assignments and clone size from that table. The repertoire holds 120,000 or so clones, with roughly a tenth as singletons. Points from the study as a whole: Whilst most TCR sequences proved rare, a subset of public TCRs occurred across many donors.

The clonotype was recovered from a woman between 18 and 29 years old in good health and CMV-seropositive. The sample was PBMCs.

The CDR3 DNA follows: TGCGCCAGCAGCCAAGATCCGGGTAACACTGAAGCTTTCTTT. This encodes CASSQDPGNTEAFF. This chain uses TRBV4-1 with TRBJ1-1, with D unresolved. The germline gives CDR1 MGHRA, CDR2 YSYEKL. V was trimmed by 0 bases and J by 2 bases, leaving 7 bases between them. The CDR3 consists of 14 residues.